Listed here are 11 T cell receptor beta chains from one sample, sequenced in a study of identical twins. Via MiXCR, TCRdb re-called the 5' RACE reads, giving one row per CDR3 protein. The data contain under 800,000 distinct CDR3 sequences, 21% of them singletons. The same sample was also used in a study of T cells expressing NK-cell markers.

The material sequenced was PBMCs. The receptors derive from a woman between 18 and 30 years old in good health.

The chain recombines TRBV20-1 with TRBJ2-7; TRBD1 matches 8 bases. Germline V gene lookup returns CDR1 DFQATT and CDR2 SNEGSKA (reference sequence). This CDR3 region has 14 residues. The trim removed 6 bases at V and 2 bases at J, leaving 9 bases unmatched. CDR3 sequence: CSAGNRGSTYEQYF. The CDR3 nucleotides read TGCAGTGCGGGAAACAGGGGGTCGACCTACGAGCAGTACTTC.

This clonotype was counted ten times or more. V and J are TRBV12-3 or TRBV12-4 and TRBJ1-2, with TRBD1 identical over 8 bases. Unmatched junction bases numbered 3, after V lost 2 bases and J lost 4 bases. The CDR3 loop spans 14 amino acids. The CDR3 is CASSLSGGSYGYTF. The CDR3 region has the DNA TGTGCCAGCAGTTTATCAGGGGGCAGCTATGGCTACACCTTC.

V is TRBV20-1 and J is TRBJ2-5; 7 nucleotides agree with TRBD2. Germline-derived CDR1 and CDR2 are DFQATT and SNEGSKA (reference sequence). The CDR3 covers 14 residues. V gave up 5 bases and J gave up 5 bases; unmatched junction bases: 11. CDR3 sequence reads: CSASDPRTRETQYF. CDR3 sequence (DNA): TGCAGTGCTTCGGATCCCAGGACTAGGGAGACCCAGTACTTC.

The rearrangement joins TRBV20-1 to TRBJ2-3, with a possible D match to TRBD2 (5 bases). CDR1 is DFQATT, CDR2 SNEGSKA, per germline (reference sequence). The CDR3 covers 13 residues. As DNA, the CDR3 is TGCAGCGAACTAGTTGCAAACACAGATACGCAGTATTTT. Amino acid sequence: CSELVANTDTQYF.

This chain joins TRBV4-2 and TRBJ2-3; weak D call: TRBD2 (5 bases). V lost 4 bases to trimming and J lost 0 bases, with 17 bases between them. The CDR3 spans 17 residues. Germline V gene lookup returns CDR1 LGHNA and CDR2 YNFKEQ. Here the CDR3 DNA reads TGTGCCAGCAGCCCTCTCAAGCCGGAGGCTAGCACAGATACGCAGTATTTT. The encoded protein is CASSPLKPEASTDTQYF.

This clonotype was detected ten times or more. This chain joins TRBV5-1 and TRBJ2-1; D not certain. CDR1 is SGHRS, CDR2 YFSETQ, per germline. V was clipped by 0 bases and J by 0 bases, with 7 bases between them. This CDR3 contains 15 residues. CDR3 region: CASSLEGPSYNEQFF. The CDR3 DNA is TGCGCCAGCAGCTTGGAGGGTCCCTCCTACAATGAGCAGTTCTTC.

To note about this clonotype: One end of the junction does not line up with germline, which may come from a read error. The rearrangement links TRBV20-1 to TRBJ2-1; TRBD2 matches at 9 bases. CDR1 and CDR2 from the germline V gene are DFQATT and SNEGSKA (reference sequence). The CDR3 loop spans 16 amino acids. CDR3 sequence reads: CCARGISSGKEGEQFF. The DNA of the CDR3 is TGCTGTGCTAGAGGAATATCTAGCGGGAAGGAGGGTGAGCAGTTCTTC.

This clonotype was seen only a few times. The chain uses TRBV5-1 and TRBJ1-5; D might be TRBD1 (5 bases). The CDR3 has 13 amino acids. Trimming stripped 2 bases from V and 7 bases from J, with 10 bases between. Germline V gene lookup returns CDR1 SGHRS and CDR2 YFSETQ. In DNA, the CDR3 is TGCGCCAGCAGCTTCGAAGGGGACCAGCCCCAGCATTTT. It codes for CASSFEGDQPQHF.

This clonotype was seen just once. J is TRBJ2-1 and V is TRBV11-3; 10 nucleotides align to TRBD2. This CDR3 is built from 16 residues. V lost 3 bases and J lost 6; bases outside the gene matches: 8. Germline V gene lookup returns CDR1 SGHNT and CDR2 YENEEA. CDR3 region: CASSFEASGGSNEQFF. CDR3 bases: TGTGCCAGCAGCTTCGAAGCTAGCGGGGGAAGCAATGAGCAGTTCTTC.

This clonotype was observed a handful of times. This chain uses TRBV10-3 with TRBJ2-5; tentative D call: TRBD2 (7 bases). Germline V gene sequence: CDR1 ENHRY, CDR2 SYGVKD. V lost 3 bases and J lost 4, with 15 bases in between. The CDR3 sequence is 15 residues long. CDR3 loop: CAISENRGATETQYF. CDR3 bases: TGTGCCATCAGTGAAAATCGGGGGGCTACAGAGACCCAGTACTTC.

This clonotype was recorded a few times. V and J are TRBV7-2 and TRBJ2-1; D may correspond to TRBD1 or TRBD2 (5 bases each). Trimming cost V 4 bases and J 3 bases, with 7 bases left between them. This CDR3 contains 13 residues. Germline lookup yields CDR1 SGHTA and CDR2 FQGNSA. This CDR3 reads CASSWDGYNEQFF. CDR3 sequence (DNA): TGTGCCAGCAGCTGGGACGGCTACAATGAGCAGTTCTTC.